This TCR beta chain appears in the sequencing data of a study of T cell responses to AZD1222 COVID-19 vaccine. Libraries were prepared by immunoSEQ multiplex PCR; TCRdb keeps only in-frame clonotypes and omits some of them. The repertoire includes 150,000 or so clones, roughly 92% of them detected once, and 3.5% to 4.5% sits in the top ten. Comment on this clone: The antigen is not known.

Notes on the study in general: Recipients of two AZD1222 doses showed rising Spike-specific TCR breadth and depth. Targeting of unmutated variant regions was reportedly seen in nearly half of spike-specific TCRs. Repertoire sampling occurred only after the peak T cell response.

The J segment lost 0 bases and the V segment lost 6 bases, leaving 5 bases of the junction unmatched. The length of the CDR3 is 15 residues. Germline CDR1 and CDR2: SGHRS and YFSETQ. This receptor was taken from an adult who received the AZD1222 COVID-19 vaccine. The sample in question was peripheral blood, obtained 28 days after the second AZD1222 dose. The rearrangement links TRBV5-1 to TRBJ2-3; TRBD2 aligns across 9 bases. The CDR3 DNA is TGCGCCAGCAATACCGGGACTAGCAGCACAGATACGCAGTATTTT. Encoded protein: CASNTGTSSTDTQYF.